This T cell receptor beta chain was captured in a study of shared clonotypes between healthy human individuals. Regarding the study as a whole: Estimated clonotype richness was generally higher in naive than memory subsets. Naive CD4 clonotype sharing across a handful of donors was around 5%.

This clone has only a few counts. Its antigen remains unidentified. This CDR3 is also generated by other DNA sequences in the sample. Clones were read by immunoSEQ multiplex PCR, and TCRdb kept only the in-frame ones, dropping some. The table records more than 2,000,000 clones, around 90% of them present only once. The CDR3 consists of 15 residues. The germline V gene has CDR1 MNHNS and CDR2 SASEGT. V shed 1 base and J shed 1 base, with 8 bases lying between them. The sequenced material came from naive CD4+ T cells sorted from blood. Described subset: CD45RA+ positively selected. This receptor was obtained from a man aged 18 to 30 in good health. This sequence joins TRBV6-1 and TRBJ1-3; possibly TRBD1 for D (5 bases). The CDR3 nucleotides are TGTGCCAGCAGTGAAGTTTGGGGGTCTGGAAACACCATATATTTT. Its protein is CASSEVWGSGNTIYF.